These 22 T cell receptor beta chains were all obtained from the same sample, sequenced in a study of T cells after yellow fever vaccination. TCRdb ran MiXCR on the 5' RACE reads and lists one entry per CDR3 protein. The table records 90,000 to 150,000 distinct CDR3 sequences, about 7% of them present only once. This material consisted of CD4+ T cells sorted from PBMCs, taken about 41 days after the first yellow fever vaccination. The receptors come from a man in his late teens or twenties who received the YFV17D yellow fever vaccine.

This clonotype occurred many times. The chain employs TRBV5-1 and TRBJ2-3, with 13 bases lining up with TRBD2. CDR3 length equals 15 residues. Germline V gene lookup returns CDR1 SGHRS and CDR2 YFSETQ. Trimming removed 5 bases from V and 4 bases from J; junction bases left unmatched: 4. CDR3 region: CASSGLAGAADTQYF. Here the CDR3 DNA reads TGCGCCAGCAGTGGACTAGCGGGGGCCGCAGATACGCAGTATTTT.

The table lists this clonotype with many counts. The chain carries TRBV18 and TRBJ2-7; D ambiguous. Germline-derived CDR1 and CDR2 are KGHSH and LQKENI. This CDR3 has 11 residues. V was clipped by 2 bases and J by 5 bases, with 4 bases between them. The CDR3 sequence: CASSPGDEQYV. As DNA, the CDR3 is TGTGCCAGCTCACCAGGGGACGAGCAGTACGTC.

This clonotype was counted at least ten times. This CDR3 is CASSSIPEGSGSNEQFF. Written as DNA, the CDR3 is TGTGCCAGCAGCTCTATCCCTGAGGGAAGCGGTTCGAATGAGCAGTTCTTC. The V gene is TRBV7-9, the J gene TRBJ2-1, with D possibly matching TRBD2 (5 bases). This CDR3 spans 17 amino acids. The ends were cut back, 4 bases at V and 7 bases at J, with 23 bases in the middle. Germline loops: CDR1 SEHNR, CDR2 FQNEAQ (reference sequence).

This clonotype was detected ten times or more. V gene TRBV20-1 combines with J gene TRBJ2-3; either TRBD1 or TRBD2 may fit D (6 bases each). Germline V gives CDR1 DFQATT, CDR2 SNEGSKA (reference sequence). The V end lost 3 bases, the J end lost 4 bases, and 8 bases lay between the germline ends. CDR3 length equals 12 residues. Here the CDR3 DNA reads TGCAGTGCTAGCCGGGGGCCAGATACGCAGTATTTT. Translated: CSASRGPDTQYF.

At least ten counts were recorded for this clonotype. The chain couples TRBV12-3 or TRBV12-4 to TRBJ2-5; D gene unclear. The V end was cut by 2 bases, the J end by 3 bases, with 7 bases between. The CDR3 spans 13 residues. CDR3 DNA sequence: TGTGCCAGCAGTTTAAATCGGAAAGAGACCCAGTACTTC. Protein product: CASSLNRKETQYF.

This clonotype was seen a few times. The chain recombines TRBV5-4 with TRBJ1-2, with a weak D call TRBD1 (6 bases). CDR3 size: 12 residues. Trimming shortened V by 4 bases and J by 6 bases, and 10 bases separated the two germline ends. Germline lookup yields CDR1 SGHNT and CDR2 YYREEE (reference sequence). CDR3 DNA sequence: TGTGCCAGCAGCCTCGGACAGAATGGCTACACCTTC. Translating gives CASSLGQNGYTF.

This clonotype was counted at least ten times. This rearrangement joins TRBV30 to TRBJ2-3; tentatively, D is TRBD1 or TRBD2 (6 bases each). The germline V gene has CDR1 GTSNPN and CDR2 SVGIG (reference sequence). Between the trimmed V and J ends, which lost 5 bases and 4 bases, there was a span of 10 bases. The length of the CDR3 is 12 residues. In DNA form, the CDR3 reads TGTGCCTGGGAGGGGGGCTCAGATACGCAGTATTTT. It encodes CAWEGGSDTQYF.

This clonotype appeared many times. V usage is TRBV7-2 and J usage is TRBJ2-5; the D is unclear. With 2 bases removed from V and 3 bases from J, the gap between germline ends came to 7 bases. This CDR3 is built from 13 residues. CDR1 is SGHTA, CDR2 FQGNSA, per germline. The CDR3 coding sequence is TGTGCCAGCAGCTTAAGTTGGGAAGAGACCCAGTACTTC. It is translated as CASSLSWEETQYF.

This clonotype was detected ten times or more. This rearrangement joins TRBV4-2 to TRBJ2-3; D is perhaps TRBD2 (5 bases). CDR3 length: 16 residues. CDR1 and CDR2 from the germline V gene are LGHNA and YNFKEQ. Trimming stripped 1 base from V and 2 bases from J, with 13 bases between. Here the CDR3 DNA reads TGTGCCAGCAGCCAAGGAGGGCCCAGTGTCACAGATACGCAGTATTTT. It translates to CASSQGGPSVTDTQYF.

Many counts were recorded for this clonotype. The chain employs TRBV7-6 and TRBJ1-6; tentative D call: TRBD1 (5 bases). The germline V and J ends were trimmed by 0 bases and 9 bases, with 12 bases remaining between them. The CDR3 sequence is 15 residues long. In germline, CDR1 is SGHVS, CDR2 FNYEAQ. CDR3: CASSLAQGSASPLHF. The CDR3 DNA is TGTGCCAGCAGCTTAGCGCAGGGAAGTGCTTCACCCCTCCACTTT.

The CDR3, as DNA: TGCGCCAGCAGCTCGACAGGGGGGTCAGAGACCCAGTACTTC. This sequence encodes CASSSTGGSETQYF. The gene calls are TRBV5-1 and TRBJ2-5, with 9 bases that match TRBD1. V was clipped by 3 bases and J by 4 bases; unmatched bases: 4. Germline CDR1 reads SGHRS; CDR2 reads YFSETQ. The CDR3 covers 14 residues.

The sample holds many counts of this clonotype. The V and J genes are TRBV5-1 and TRBJ2-1; D unclear. The CDR3 has 14 amino acids. V lost 2 bases to trimming and J lost 2 bases, with 8 bases between them. CDR1 is SGHRS, CDR2 YFSETQ, per germline. The CDR3 DNA sequence: TGCGCCAGCAGCTTCGGCCTAGCCTACAATGAGCAGTTCTTC. Translating it yields CASSFGLAYNEQFF.

At least ten counts were recorded for this clonotype. The chain couples TRBV18 to TRBJ2-3, with no clear D. V shed 3 bases and J shed 2 bases, with 9 bases lying between them. This CDR3 comprises 14 residues. Germline assignment: CDR1 KGHSH and CDR2 LQKENI. The CDR3 coding sequence is TGTGCCAGCTCACCGGGCCAGATCACAGATACGCAGTATTTT. It yields the protein CASSPGQITDTQYF.

This clonotype was observed many times. The chain carries TRBV10-3 and TRBJ2-3; D is unresolved. Germline-derived CDR1 and CDR2 are ENHRY and SYGVKD. The CDR3 contains 11 residues. V was shortened by 11 bases and J by 5 bases, with 11 bases between the two germline ends. The CDR3 here is CASASEDTQYF. CDR3 bases: TGTGCCTCCGCCTCGGAAGATACGCAGTATTTT.

This clonotype was seen repeatedly, ten times or more. V gene TRBV10-3 combines with J gene TRBJ2-3; D may match TRBD1 or TRBD2 (5 bases each). The CDR3 length is 15 residues. V lost 5 bases, J lost 2 bases, and 14 bases lay in between. Looked up from germline, CDR1 is ENHRY and CDR2 is SYGVKD. This CDR3 reads CAISHGGLITDTQYF. The CDR3 DNA sequence: TGTGCCATCAGTCATGGGGGTCTAATCACAGATACGCAGTATTTT.

At least ten counts were recorded for this clonotype. The chain has TRBV4-2 and TRBJ2-2, with TRBD2 identical over 8 bases. The CDR3 extends over 15 amino acids. In germline, CDR1 is LGHNA, CDR2 YNFKEQ. With V trimmed by 5 bases and J by 1 base, 3 bases remained unmatched. The chain's CDR3 is CASSAAGENTGELFF. The DNA for the CDR3 is TGTGCCAGCAGCGCAGCGGGGGAGAACACCGGGGAGCTGTTTTTT.

Only a few counts were recorded for this clonotype. This chain links TRBV5-1 with TRBJ2-5, with TRBD1 as a possible D gene (6 bases). Germline lookup yields CDR1 SGHRS and CDR2 YFSETQ. Deletions cut 0 bases from V and 4 bases from J, with 13 bases between. The CDR3 covers 15 residues. This CDR3 is CASSLDRAPGETQYF. Written as DNA, the CDR3 is TGCGCCAGCAGCTTGGACAGGGCCCCGGGAGAGACCCAGTACTTC.

With regard to this clonotype: Germline and junction disagree at one end, which may indicate a read error. The chain couples TRBV5-6 to TRBJ2-1; D may be TRBD1 or TRBD2 (6 bases each). The CDR3 runs 15 residues. Germline V gives CDR1 SGHDT, CDR2 YYEEEE. The CDR3 nucleotides read TGTACCAGCAGCCGCCGGGGGCGCTCCTACAATGAGCAGTTCTTC. It translates to CTSSRRGRSYNEQFF.

This clonotype showed up many times. V usage is TRBV29-1 and J usage is TRBJ2-3, with a possible D match to TRBD1 (6 bases). Germline assignment: CDR1 SQVTM and CDR2 ANQGSEA. The ends were cut back, 8 bases at V and 0 bases at J, with 12 bases in the middle. The length of the CDR3 is 13 residues. CDR3 residues: CSTRGSSTDTQYF. The CDR3 region has the DNA TGCAGCACCAGGGGTTCTAGCACAGATACGCAGTATTTT.

This clonotype was seen a few times. The chain has TRBV7-6 and TRBJ1-1; no clear D gene. The length of the CDR3 is 14 residues. V lost 5 bases, J lost 1 base, and 11 bases lay in between. Germline V gene data show CDR1 as SGHVS and CDR2 as FNYEAQ. DNA for the CDR3: TGTGCCAGCAGCCCCAGGTTGGCGAACACTGAAGCTTTCTTT. This sequence encodes CASSPRLANTEAFF. Complete variable domain (other parts from reference TRBV7-6 and TRBJ1-1): GAGVSQSPRYKVTKRGQDVALRCDPISGHVSLYWYRQALGQGPEFLTYFNYEAQQDKSGLPNDRFSAERPEGSISTLTIQRTEQRDSAMYRCASSPRLANTEAFFGQGTRLTVV.

This clonotype appeared many times. The chain employs TRBV3-1 and TRBJ2-7; a possible D gene is TRBD1 (6 bases). Looked up from germline, CDR1 is LGHDT and CDR2 is YNNKEL (reference sequence). V lost 4 bases and J lost 4, with 11 bases in between. CDR3 size: 13 residues. The CDR3 reads CASSLRTAYEQYF. The CDR3 DNA reads as TGTGCCAGCAGCCTTCGGACAGCTTACGAGCAGTACTTC.

In the case of this clonotype: This may be a read error: a much more frequent sequence differs by one nucleotide. The CDR3 protein is CASSNPGTGSNEQFF. The DNA of the CDR3 is TGTGCCAGCAGCAACCCCGGGACAGGGAGTAATGAGCAGTTCTTC. V usage is TRBV7-2 and J usage is TRBJ2-1; TRBD1 matches 9 bases. The germline V gene encodes CDR1 SGHTA and CDR2 FQGNSA. V lost 5 bases to trimming and J lost 7 bases; unmatched junction nucleotides: 9. The CDR3 consists of 15 residues.